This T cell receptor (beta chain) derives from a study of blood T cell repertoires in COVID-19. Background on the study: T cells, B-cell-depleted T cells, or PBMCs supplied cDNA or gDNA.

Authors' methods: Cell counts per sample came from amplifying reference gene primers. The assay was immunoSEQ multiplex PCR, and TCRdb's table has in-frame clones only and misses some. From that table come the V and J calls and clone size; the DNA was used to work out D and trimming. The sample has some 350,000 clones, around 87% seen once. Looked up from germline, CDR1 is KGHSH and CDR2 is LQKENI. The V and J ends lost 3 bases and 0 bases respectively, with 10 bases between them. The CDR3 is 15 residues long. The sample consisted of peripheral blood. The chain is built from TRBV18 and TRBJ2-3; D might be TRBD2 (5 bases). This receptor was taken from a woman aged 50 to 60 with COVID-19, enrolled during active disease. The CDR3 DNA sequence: TGTGCCAGCTCACCGTCAGGAGGTAGCACAGATACGCAGTATTTT. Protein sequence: CASSPSGGSTDTQYF.